This T cell receptor beta chain originates from a study of cytomegalovirus exposure and HLA in healthy donors. Study results and caveats: What a later analysis showed was that several of the most significant clusters appeared linked to common viral pathogens. In a later analysis, compared with equally common non-associated chains, HLA-associated beta chains were more expanded.

CDR1 SGDLS and CDR2 YYNGEE come from the germline V gene. V was trimmed by 2 bases and J by 3 bases, leaving 15 bases between them. The CDR3 covers 17 residues. Points on this clone: Its antigen is not identified.

PCR employed 60 Vbeta and 13 Jbeta primers. Per the authors' pipeline: A later analysis counted approximately 88 million unique TCR beta chains, some 11 million shared. The repertoire was sequenced with immunoSEQ multiplex PCR; TCRdb's copy has only in-frame clones and lacks some. V, J and clone size are taken as reported in that table, and D and trimming were inferred from the DNA itself. The top ten hold 1.5% of the sample, which has some 190,000 clones, over 80% seen once. The sequence came from a man in his forties in good health and CMV-seronegative. Sequencing was done on a sample of PBMCs. This chain uses TRBV9 with TRBJ2-6; possible D gene TRBD2, 7 bases. The CDR3 sequence is CASSVRRGPSGANVLTF. Here the CDR3 DNA reads TGTGCCAGCAGCGTCCGGCGGGGGCCTAGTGGGGCCAACGTCCTGACTTTC.